The 21 T cell receptor beta chains below come from one sample, sequenced in a study of tumor-infiltrating lymphocytes in primary liver carcinoma. Starting material of 400 to 600 ng total RNA yielded TCR beta cDNA via a constant-region primer. Researchers made the TCR beta libraries by running three nested multiplex PCR rounds with slightly modified ARM-PCR. TRBV1-TRBV30 forward and Cbeta reverse primers drove the first two approximately 10-cycle rounds. TCRdb redid the calling of the multiplex PCR reads with MiXCR, one entry per CDR3 protein. The table shows 310,000 or so distinct CDR3 sequences, with 50% to 60% occurring only once. Out of unsorted whole blood came the blood RNA, and germline DNA was extracted as well. Sequenced input: peripheral blood. Receptors originate from a young woman with primary liver carcinoma and hepatitis B virus infection.

With regard to this clonotype: This could be a read error, since a much larger clone is one nucleotide away. The V gene is TRBV29-1, the J gene TRBJ2-1; D is ambiguous. Germline values: CDR1 SQVTM, CDR2 ANQGSEA. This CDR3 comprises 11 residues. The CDR3 bases are TGCGGCGTTGCAGTATCGGGTGAGCAGTTCTTC. It encodes CGVAVSGEQFF.

The V call is TRBV30, the J call TRBJ2-5; D may be TRBD1 or TRBD2 (5 bases each). The CDR3 spans 13 residues. Germline CDR1 and CDR2: GTSNPN and SVGIG (reference sequence). CDR3 nucleotides: TGTGACGGGAAAGGGGAAGTTGGTGAGACCCAGTACTTC. Its translation: CDGKGEVGETQYF.

This clonotype was counted a single time. The V call is TRBV12-3 or TRBV12-4, the J call TRBJ1-5, with 9 bases lining up with TRBD1. The J call is doubtful: the DNA matches TRBJ2-3 better. This CDR3 spans 13 amino acids. The CDR3 spells CASSLDRGQPQYF. The CDR3 coding sequence is TGTGCCAGCAGTTTGGACAGGGGACAGCCCCAGTATTTT.

As regards this clonotype: Here the CDR3 omits its conserved ending phenylalanine or tryptophan, so a read error is the likely source. V and J are TRBV5-4 and TRBJ1-1; 7 bases align to TRBD1. The CDR3 consists of 14 residues. Looked up from germline, CDR1 is SGHNT and CDR2 is YYREEE (reference sequence). The CDR3 spells CTSSLKGARTEAFL. The CDR3 coding sequence is TGTACCAGCAGCTTGAAGGGGGCCCGCACTGAAGCTTTCCTT.

V and J are TRBV6-6 and TRBJ2-7; D gene unclear. Germline CDR1 and CDR2: MNHNY and SVGAGI (reference sequence). Trimming took 0 bases from V and 9 from J, leaving 12 bases between them. This CDR3 has 13 amino acids. The CDR3 nucleotides are TGTGCCAGCAGTTACTCCCTTCTAGACGTGCAGTACTTC. It translates to CASSYSLLDVQYF.

This clonotype was counted only a few times. The chain carries TRBV5-6 and TRBJ2-1, with TRBD2 matching 12 bases. V was pared by 1 base and J by 7 bases, with 3 bases of the junction left unmatched. This CDR3 is 15 amino acids long. CDR1 SGHDT and CDR2 YYEEEE come from the germline V gene. The CDR3 sequence is CASSLRLAGDNEQFF. The DNA for the CDR3 is TGTGCCAGCAGCTTGCGACTAGCGGGAGATAATGAGCAGTTCTTC.

A word on this clonotype: At one boundary the junction diverges from the germline segment, which might be a read error. J is TRBJ2-1 and V is TRBV12-3 or TRBV12-4; the match to TRBD2 covers 14 bases. CDR3 length: 16 residues. The CDR3 coding sequence is TGTGCCCGCAGCCGGACTAGCGGGAGGATTCGTGGTGAGCAGTTCTTC. Protein product: CARSRTSGRIRGEQFF.

This clonotype occurred a few times. Here the CDR3 reads CASSPLNREELFF. CDR3 bases: TGTGCCAGCAGCCCCCTAAACCGCGAGGAGCTGTTTTTT. This chain joins TRBV14 and TRBJ2-2; D is unresolved. V lost 4 bases and J lost 10, with 13 bases in between. In germline, CDR1 is SGHDN, CDR2 FVKESK. The CDR3 consists of 13 residues.

This clonotype was counted ten times or more. The V call is TRBV12-3 or TRBV12-4, the J call TRBJ2-3; D is uncertain. Deletions cut 6 bases from V and 7 bases from J, with 11 bases between. There are 12 residues in the CDR3. CDR3 DNA sequence: TGTGCCAGCAGCCCTCGCGAATATACGCAGTATTTT. Its translation: CASSPREYTQYF.

In the case of this clonotype: Just one base apart from a much larger clone, this may be a read error. The gene calls are TRBV4-3 and TRBJ1-1; D is ambiguous. The CDR3 loop spans 14 amino acids. Germline V CDR1 and CDR2: LGHNA, YSLEER. Here the CDR3 DNA reads TGCGCCAGCAGCCAAGATCGCAGTAACACTGAAACTTTCTTT. Translated, it gives CASSQDRSNTETFF.

The chain combines TRBV11-1 with TRBJ2-1; 7 nucleotides match TRBD2. Germline values: CDR1 SGHAT, CDR2 FQDESV (reference sequence). The CDR3 covers 17 residues. Trimming removed 4 bases from V and 7 bases from J; junction bases left unmatched: 16. CDR3 sequence reads: CASSSAALVAGLNEQFF. The CDR3 DNA reads as TGTGCCAGCAGCTCAGCAGCCCTGGTAGCGGGTTTAAATGAGCAGTTCTTC. Full variable domain (remainder filled in from reference TRBV11-1 and TRBJ2-1): EAEVAQSPRYKITEKSQAVAFWCDPISGHATLYWYRQILGQGPELLVQFQDESVVDDSQLPKDRFSAERLKGVDSTLKIQPAELGDSAMYLCASSSAALVAGLNEQFFGPGTRLTVL.

This clonotype showed up just a few times. V gene TRBV28 combines with J gene TRBJ2-1; 9 bases line up with TRBD2. The CDR3 runs 16 residues. Unmatched junction bases numbered 7, after V lost 4 bases and J lost 3 bases. Germline CDR1 reads MDHEN; CDR2 reads SYDVKM. DNA for the CDR3: TGTGCCAGCAGTTCCAACCTAGCGGGGATCTACAATGAGCAGTTCTTC. It is translated as CASSSNLAGIYNEQFF.

This clonotype was counted only a few times. The rearrangement joins TRBV10-1 to TRBJ2-3; D gene unclear. Trimming removed 4 bases at V and 4 bases at J, with 9 bases between. Germline CDR1 WNHNN, CDR2 SYGVQD (reference sequence). This CDR3 region has 13 residues. CDR3 DNA sequence: TGCGCCAGCAGTGGGAGAGCCCCAGATACGCAGTATTTT. Protein product: CASSGRAPDTQYF.

This clonotype was observed a few times. V gene TRBV12-3 or TRBV12-4 combines with J gene TRBJ1-4, with D maybe TRBD1 (5 bases). Trimming took 5 bases from V and 6 from J, leaving 13 bases between them. This CDR3 is built from 14 residues. CDR3 sequence reads: CASSLSGHHEKLFF. CDR3 DNA sequence: TGTGCCAGCAGTCTGTCAGGGCATCATGAAAAACTGTTTTTT.

This clonotype was detected many times. The J gene is TRBJ2-3, the V gene TRBV29-1; D unresolved. Germline V CDR1 and CDR2: SQVTM, ANQGSEA. The CDR3 extends over 12 amino acids. With 6 bases removed from V and 5 bases from J, the gap between germline ends came to 12 bases. As DNA, the CDR3 is TGCAGCGTGGGCCGCACGGGAGATACGCAGTATTTT. Amino acid sequence: CSVGRTGDTQYF.

The J gene is TRBJ2-6, the V gene TRBV6-1; TRBD1 aligns across 11 bases. The CDR3 is made up of 15 amino acids. Unmatched junction bases numbered 4, after V lost 10 bases and J lost 2 bases. Germline lookup yields CDR1 MNHNS and CDR2 SASEGT. The CDR3 coding sequence is TGTGCCATCAGGACAGGGGGCGCTGGGGCCAACGTCCTGACTTTC. Protein sequence: CAIRTGGAGANVLTF.

Note on this clonotype: A read error is likely, as this CDR3 ends without the conserved phenylalanine or tryptophan. The J gene is TRBJ2-2, the V gene TRBV11-2; D gene ambiguous. The CDR3 runs 16 residues. The germline V gene encodes CDR1 SGHAT and CDR2 FQNNGV. This chain's CDR3 is CTSSLDVNTLSGELFS. The CDR3 region has the DNA TGTACCAGCAGCTTAGACGTAAACACTTTATCCGGGGAGCTGTTTTCT.

In this sample, this clonotype turned up many times. The chain recombines TRBV7-8 with TRBJ1-5, with D perhaps TRBD1 (6 bases). The CDR3 has 15 residues. The V end lost 6 bases, the J end lost 5 bases, and 17 bases lay between the germline ends. Per the germline V gene, CDR1 is SGHVS and CDR2 is FQNEAQ. The DNA of the CDR3 is TGTGCCAGCAGTCCCAATCGGGGGGCCCATCAGCCCCAGCATTTT. Its translation is CASSPNRGAHQPQHF. Supplemented by reference TRBV7-8 and TRBJ1-5, the full variable domain reads GAGVSQSPRYKVAKRGQDVALRCDPISGHVSLFWYQQALGQGPEFLTYFQNEAQLDKSGLPSDRFFAERPEGSVSTLKIQRTQQEDSAVYLCASSPNRGAHQPQHFGDGTRLSIL.

The count of this clonotype is one. The J gene is TRBJ2-7, the V gene TRBV7-9; 7 nucleotides match TRBD2. CDR3 length: 14 amino acids. Per germline, CDR1 SEHNR and CDR2 FQNEAQ (reference sequence). The J segment lost 0 bases and the V segment lost 6 bases, leaving 5 bases of the junction unmatched. CDR3 coding DNA: TGTGCCAGCAGGGCCGGGGGGAGCTCCTACGAGCAGTACTTC. Its protein is CASRAGGSSYEQYF.

Note on this clonotype: A single base separates this from a much larger clone, so it may be a read error. This likely comes from a read error, as the CDR3 has no conserved phenylalanine or tryptophan at its end. The V gene is TRBV29-1, the J gene TRBJ2-1, with D perhaps given as TRBD1 or TRBD2 (6 bases each). CDR1 SQVTM and CDR2 ANQGSEA come from the germline V gene. The CDR3 length is 10 residues. V was trimmed by 6 bases and J by 13 bases, leaving 13 bases between them. Here the CDR3 reads CSVGGIEQFL. The CDR3 DNA is TGCAGCGTAGGGGGGATAGAACAGTTCTTA.

This clonotype was counted between two and nine times. The rearrangement uses TRBV12-3 or TRBV12-4 and TRBJ2-3; D is possibly TRBD1 or TRBD2 (6 bases each). CDR3 size: 15 residues. V was shortened by 5 bases and J by 7 bases, with 19 bases between the two germline ends. DNA for the CDR3: TGTGCCAGCAGTCCCCAATCCGGGGGCACGAATACGCAGTATTTT. It encodes CASSPQSGGTNTQYF.